Listed below are T cell receptor beta chains from one sample, sequenced in a study of blood T cells in healthy people across ages. TCRdb ran MiXCR on the 5' RACE reads and lists one entry per CDR3 protein. The data hold roughly 1,500,000 distinct CDR3 sequences, with about 35% observed a single time. The sequenced sample was blood. Receptor source: a woman aged 25 to 39 in good health. CDR3s include the opening cysteine and the closing phenylalanine or tryptophan. Each record gives: V gene, D gene, CDR3 protein. The D gene is left open where the match is weak.

TRBV10-2	TRBD2	CASSVYGRGDEQFF
TRBV7-8	.	CASSLVLGSSFPETQYF
TRBV9	TRBD2	CASSARSSGSHNEQFF
TRBV20-1	.	CSARDRDLTFIYEQYF
TRBV6-1	TRBD2	CASSRLAATLGVNNEQFF
TRBV7-2	.	CASSQGLIFYGDTQYF
TRBV5-5	TRBD1	CASSLEGGTDFVYGYTF
TRBV29-1	.	CSVARAADEQYF
TRBV4-2	.	CASSQDGQGFDNEQFF
TRBV10-3	TRBD1	CAIRSGTGGGEQYF
TRBV28	.	CVSRTPTENTEAFF
TRBV2	.	CASSGEAGYGYTF
TRBV6-1	TRBD1	CASSDRDRGSYEQYF
TRBV10-3	.	CAISESQVHTKAFF
TRBV7-9	.	CASSPGTGESYEQYF
TRBV20-1	.	CSARDGYGAHETQYF
TRBV5-1	TRBD1	CASSSGQGSHTGELFF
TRBV6-6	.	CASSLGPVKEPQHF
TRBV7-2	.	CASSLDRLPRLEQYF
TRBV6-1	.	CASSTLSGVQETQYF
TRBV12-3/TRBV12-4	TRBD1	CASSSDRGETQYF
TRBV7-7	.	CASSFEAQGTQYF
TRBV4-1	.	CASSQVGDGSYEQYF
TRBV29-1	.	CSVDITDTQYF
TRBV28	TRBD2	CASRGGGPGSNEQFF
TRBV6-6	.	CASSSGESNEQFF
TRBV5-1	.	CASSLRPRDPPDTQYF
TRBV7-2	.	CASSYGHTTSTDTQYF
TRBV6-2/TRBV6-3	.	CASRRTLADYGYTF